These 4 T cell receptor beta chains were all obtained from the same sample, sequenced in a study of blood T cell repertoires in COVID-19 (dated by TCRdb to 2018 to 2021). Libraries were prepared through the immunoSEQ multiplex PCR assay. TCRdb took this table from immuneACCESS and kept in-frame rearrangements with V and J called. Such tables lack part of the clones; where checked against another copy, unresolved V genes explain under half of the gap, and the rest is unexplained. For this sample there are 70,000 to 85,000 clones; more than 65% appear just once. The ten most abundant clones make up roughly 12% of the sample. The sequencing input was peripheral blood. The receptors were sampled from a man older than 75 with acute or convalescent COVID-19.

For this clone: Relative to the germline gene, one junction end is altered; a read error may explain this. The chain links TRBV7-7 to TRBJ2-2; TRBD1 aligns across 9 bases. The CDR3 covers 16 residues. Germline V lookup: CDR1 SSHAT, CDR2 FNYEAQ (reference sequence). In nucleotides, the CDR3 is TGTGCTAGCAGCGTGACAGGGGGACCGAACACCGGGGAGCTGTTTTTT. Translation: CASSVTGGPNTGELFF. The full variable domain, in which reference TRBV7-7 and TRBJ2-2 provide the parts outside the CDR3, is GAGVSQSPRYKVTKRGQDVTLRCDPISSHATLYWYQQALGQGPEFLTYFNYEAQPDKSGLPSDRFSAERPEGSISTLTIQRTEQRDSAMYRCASSVTGGPNTGELFFGEGSRLTVL.

The DNA of the CDR3 is TGTGCCAGCAGTGATATTAGGAACACTGAAGCTTTCTTT. Its protein is CASSDIRNTEAFF. The chain is built from TRBV6-1 and TRBJ1-1; D gene uncertain. The length of the CDR3 is 13 residues. CDR1 is MNHNS, CDR2 SASEGT, per germline. V lost 3 bases to trimming and J lost 1 base, with 6 bases between them.

The CDR3: CASSPGQGHTEAFF. Written as DNA, the CDR3 is TGCGCCAGCAGCCCGGGACAGGGTCACACTGAAGCTTTCTTT. V is TRBV5-1 and J is TRBJ1-1, with TRBD1 matching over 9 bases. The CDR3 extends over 14 amino acids. V shed 4 bases, J shed 3 bases, and the junction held 4 bases outside the gene matches. CDR1 SGHRS and CDR2 YFSETQ come from the germline V gene.

The chain is built from TRBV7-9 and TRBJ2-5; D possibly corresponds to TRBD1 (5 bases). V gave up 5 bases and J gave up 1 base, with 11 bases separating them. The CDR3 is made up of 14 amino acids. Per germline, CDR1 SEHNR and CDR2 FQNEAQ (reference sequence). CDR3 residues: CASSLRRVQETQYF. CDR3 sequence (DNA): TGTGCCAGCAGCCTCCGCAGGGTCCAAGAGACCCAGTACTTC.